Shown below are 19 T cell receptor beta chains from a single sample sequenced in a study of blood T cell repertoires in COVID-19. Produced via immunoSEQ multiplex PCR; TCRdb's table is partial and in-frame only. The table shows hundreds of thousands of clones, with around 87% occurring only once. What was sequenced was peripheral blood. The receptors originated from a man in his 70s with acute or convalescent COVID-19.

As concerns this clone: A read error may account for a junction end that differs from germline. The J gene is TRBJ2-5, the V gene TRBV2; tentatively, D is TRBD1 (5 bases). CDR1 is SNHLY, CDR2 FYNNEI, per germline. This CDR3 spans 12 amino acids. CDR3 in amino acids: CASSDQGSQGHF. CDR3 nucleotides: TGTGCCAGCAGTGATCAAGGTAGTCAGGGCCACTTC. The whole variable domain, remainder taken from reference TRBV2 and TRBJ2-5, is EPEVTQTPSHQVTQMGQEVILRCVPISNHLYFYWYRQILGQKVEFLVSFYNNEISEKSEIFDDQFSVERPDGSNFTLKIRSTKLEDSAMYFCASSDQGSQGHFGPGTRLLVL.

There are a few counts of this clone. This sequence joins TRBV5-1 and TRBJ1-1, with D tentatively TRBD1 (6 bases). The CDR3 is made up of 13 amino acids. V lost 4 bases and J lost 6, with 13 bases in between. Germline assignment: CDR1 SGHRS and CDR2 YFSETQ. The CDR3 reads CASSSQGLAEAFF. The CDR3 nucleotides read TGCGCCAGCAGCAGTCAGGGGCTGGCTGAAGCTTTCTTT.

The chain joins TRBV9 to TRBJ2-1; TRBD2 might be the D (5 bases). The CDR3 sequence is 12 residues long. Trimming pared 5 bases from V and 7 bases from J, leaving 10 bases between. Germline V gives CDR1 SGDLS, CDR2 YYNGEE. The CDR3 coding sequence is TGTGCCAGCAGTCCTAGCCGAAATGAGCAGTTCTTC. It translates to CASSPSRNEQFF.

The chain is built from TRBV23-1 and TRBJ2-2; no clear D gene. TRBV23-1 is labeled an ORF, and its function is uncertain. Trimming left V 0 bases short and J 11 bases short, with 4 bases between. CDR3 length: 11 residues. This CDR3 reads CASSQSPELFF. CDR3 bases: TGCGCCAGCAGTCAATCCCCAGAGCTGTTTTTT.

V is TRBV19 and J is TRBJ1-6, with D possibly TRBD1 on 6 matching bases. Germline V gives CDR1 LNHDA, CDR2 SQIVND (reference sequence). The CDR3 consists of 17 residues. With 4 bases removed from V and 0 bases from J, the gap between germline ends came to 13 bases. The chain's CDR3 is CASSRGQGSSYNSPLHF. The CDR3 nucleotides read TGTGCCAGTAGTAGGGGGCAGGGGAGCTCCTATAATTCACCCCTCCACTTT. The complete variable domain, with remaining parts taken from reference TRBV19 and TRBJ1-6, reads DGGITQSPKYLFRKEGQNVTLSCEQNLNHDAMYWYRQDPGQGLRLIYYSQIVNDFQKGDIAEGYSVSREKKESFPLTVTSAQKNPTAFYLCASSRGQGSSYNSPLHFGNGTRLTVT.

The V and J genes are TRBV5-1 and TRBJ1-1, with a possible D match to TRBD1 (5 bases). V was cut by 4 bases and J by 3 bases, with 16 bases left in between. The CDR3 loop spans 15 amino acids. Germline CDR1 reads SGHRS; CDR2 reads YFSETQ. The CDR3 here is CASSPRGLRDTEAFF. The DNA of the CDR3 is TGCGCCAGCAGCCCTCGCGGCCTCAGGGACACTGAAGCTTTCTTT.

This chain joins TRBV13 and TRBJ1-5, with D perhaps matching TRBD1 (6 bases). Trimming stripped 0 bases from V and 5 bases from J, with 11 bases between. The CDR3 loop spans 15 amino acids. CDR1 PRHDT and CDR2 FYEKMQ come from the germline V gene (reference sequence). The CDR3 protein is CASSLGQGKDQPQHF. The DNA for the CDR3 is TGTGCCAGCAGCTTAGGGCAGGGGAAGGATCAGCCCCAGCATTTT.

CDR3 sequence (DNA): TGTGCCAGCAGTGAATATAGGGGGGGGACTGACTATGGCTACACCTTC. Translating gives CASSEYRGGTDYGYTF. The chain couples TRBV25-1 to TRBJ1-2; TRBD1 is a possible D gene (6 bases). V lost 0 bases, J lost 3 bases, and 14 bases lay in between. CDR1 is MGHDK, CDR2 SYGVNS, per germline. The CDR3 length is 16 residues.

The chain is built from TRBV30 and TRBJ2-5, with D possibly being TRBD2 (6 bases). CDR1 is GTSNPN, CDR2 SVGIG, per germline (reference sequence). This CDR3 is built from 12 residues. Deletions cut 0 bases from V and 7 bases from J, with 9 bases between. This CDR3 reads CAWSVGGVTQYF. DNA of the CDR3: TGTGCCTGGAGTGTCGGCGGGGTGACCCAGTACTTC.

This clone came up a few times. The V gene is TRBV28, the J gene TRBJ1-6; the D gene is possibly TRBD1 (6 bases). CDR3 length: 13 residues. The V end lost 6 bases, the J end lost 9 bases, and 12 bases lay between the germline ends. Germline CDR1 and CDR2: MDHEN and SYDVKM. CDR3 sequence reads: CASRVQGRSPLHF. In DNA, the CDR3 is TGTGCCAGCAGAGTACAGGGCCGTTCACCCCTCCACTTT.

V is TRBV7-2 and J is TRBJ2-5, with 13 bases matching TRBD2. CDR3 length: 18 residues. V shed 5 bases, J shed 4 bases, and the junction held 13 bases outside the gene matches. Per the germline V gene, CDR1 is SGHTA and CDR2 is FQGNSA. The CDR3 spells CASSPGLAGVRGGETQYF. CDR3 DNA: TGTGCCAGCAGCCCCGGACTAGCGGGAGTGAGGGGCGGAGAGACCCAGTACTTC.

This clone was counted between two and nine times. The chain recombines TRBV4-3 with TRBJ1-5; D is undetermined. There are 13 residues in the CDR3. The V and J ends lost 4 bases and 4 bases respectively, with 8 bases between them. CDR1 and CDR2 from the germline V gene are LGHNA and YSLEER. CDR3 nucleotides: TGCGCCAGCAGCCCAACGAGAAATCAGCCCCAGCATTTT. It codes for CASSPTRNQPQHF.

This chain joins TRBV6-5 and TRBJ2-5, with 8 bases aligning to TRBD2. Germline V CDR1 and CDR2: MNHEY, SVGAGI. J was trimmed by 7 bases and V by 2 bases; bases with no gene match: 6. The CDR3 has 14 amino acids. CDR3 residues: CASSYAAGGTTQYF. CDR3 bases: TGTGCCAGCAGTTACGCGGCGGGAGGAACGACCCAGTACTTC.

The gene calls are TRBV6-2 or TRBV6-3 and TRBJ1-5; possibly TRBD1 for D (5 bases). From germline, CDR1 is MNHEY and CDR2 SVGEGT. Trimming left V 4 bases short and J 6 bases short, with 16 bases between. CDR3 length equals 15 residues. The CDR3 nucleotides are TGTGCCAGCAGTTCCTCCGGAGGGGCGAGTCAGCCCCAGCATTTT. Translated, it gives CASSSSGGASQPQHF.

The rearrangement links TRBV25-1 to TRBJ1-3, with TRBD1 matching 8 bases. Per the germline V gene, CDR1 is MGHDK and CDR2 is SYGVNS. Trimming at V came to 2 bases and at J to 3 bases, leaving 6 bases not matched to a gene. This CDR3 is 16 amino acids long. CDR3 in amino acids: CASSEGQGAVGNTIYF. The DNA for the CDR3 is TGTGCCAGCAGTGAAGGGCAGGGGGCGGTTGGAAACACCATATATTTT.

The gene calls are TRBV4-2 and TRBJ1-1, with D possibly matching TRBD1 (5 bases). Germline V lookup: CDR1 LGHNA, CDR2 YNFKEQ. The CDR3 runs 16 residues. With 0 bases removed from V and 7 bases from J, the gap between germline ends came to 18 bases. The CDR3 sequence is CASSQDLLTGVYEAFF. The CDR3, as DNA: TGTGCCAGCAGCCAAGATCTTCTAACAGGAGTATATGAAGCTTTCTTT.

The chain combines TRBV6-1 with TRBJ1-2, with D hard to call. Germline values: CDR1 MNHNS, CDR2 SASEGT. Trimming pared 2 bases from V and 0 bases from J, leaving 10 bases between. The CDR3 totals 15 residues. The CDR3 here is CASSETLQSNYGYTF. The DNA of the CDR3 is TGTGCCAGCAGTGAAACTTTACAGTCTAACTATGGCTACACCTTC.

The rearrangement joins TRBV3-1 (or the pseudogene TRBV3-2) to TRBJ2-7, with TRBD1 as a possible D gene (5 bases). CDR1 LGHDT and CDR2 YNNKEL come from the germline V gene (reference sequence). V lost 4 bases, J lost 3 bases, and 7 bases lay in between. The length of the CDR3 is 12 residues. The DNA for the CDR3 is TGTGCCAGCAGCCGGACATACTACGAGCAGTACTTC. It is translated as CASSRTYYEQYF.

The chain recombines TRBV10-3 with TRBJ1-1, with D tentatively TRBD1 (6 bases). Germline V gene sequence: CDR1 ENHRY, CDR2 SYGVKD. This CDR3 spans 14 amino acids. V gave up 7 bases and J gave up 0 bases, with 12 bases separating them. The DNA of the CDR3 is TGTGCCATCACCCGGGACAAAGTGAACACTGAAGCTTTCTTT. Its translation is CAITRDKVNTEAFF.